These T cell receptor beta chains were read from a single sample in a study of blood T cell repertoires in COVID-19. Some clones are missing from TCRdb's copy, which holds only in-frame ones; the method was immunoSEQ multiplex PCR. Of around 43,000 clones listed, about nine tenths are singletons. The specimen was peripheral blood. These receptors all stem from a man aged 50 to 60 with active COVID-19. Both conserved end residues are part of each CDR3. Each record gives: D gene, clone size, J gene, V gene, CDR3 protein, CDR3 DNA. The D gene is left open where the match is weak. Size values are once, few and many counts, or a class for expanded clones, and some rows have none.

TRBD2	-	TRBJ2-6	TRBV19	CASSTGLAGGGANVLTF	TGTGCCAGTAGTACGGGACTAGCGGGAGGTGGGGCCAACGTCCTGACTTTC
TRBD2	-	TRBJ2-1	TRBV6-5	CASSHGLAYNEQFF	TGTGCCAGCAGTCATGGACTAGCCTACAATGAGCAGTTCTTC
-	-	TRBJ2-7	TRBV5-5	CASSLGAGHSSGEQYF	TGTGCCAGCAGCTTGGGAGCGGGCCACTCTTCGGGGGAGCAGTACTTC
-	-	TRBJ2-7	TRBV27	CASSFSGAYEQYF	TGTGCCAGCAGTTTCTCAGGGGCCTACGAGCAGTACTTC
-	once	TRBJ1-2	TRBV28	CASSSPPSPNYGYTF	TGTGCCAGCAGTTCCCCTCCGAGCCCTAACTATGGCTACACCTTC
-	-	TRBJ1-5	TRBV3-1/TRBV3-2	CASSQATGSRPQHF	TGTGCCAGCAGCCAAGCTACGGGGTCGAGGCCCCAGCATTTT
-	-	TRBJ1-1	TRBV19	CASSPSGPTTEAFF	TGTGCCAGTAGTCCCTCAGGCCCAACCACTGAAGCTTTCTTT
TRBD2	-	TRBJ2-7	TRBV7-8	CASSASGAGGSYEQYF	TGTGCCAGCAGCGCCTCAGGAGCGGGAGGGTCCTACGAGCAGTACTTC
TRBD2	-	TRBJ2-1	TRBV3-1/TRBV3-2	CASSQGGSSYNEQFF	TGTGCCAGCAGCCAAGGCGGGAGTTCCTACAATGAGCAGTTCTTC
-	-	TRBJ1-2	TRBV27	CASSSPQGIGYTF	TGTGCCAGCAGTTCCCCCCAGGGGATTGGCTACACCTTC
-	-	TRBJ2-7	TRBV7-9	CASSFRYEQYF	TGTGCCAGCAGCTTTCGCTACGAGCAGTACTTC
-	-	TRBJ2-2	TRBV5-1	CASSFGLALNTGELFF	TGCGCCAGCAGCTTCGGCCTAGCCCTGAACACCGGGGAGCTGTTTTTT
TRBD1	-	TRBJ1-5	TRBV9	CASSLGQDESNQPQHF	TGTGCCAGCAGCTTAGGACAGGATGAAAGCAATCAGCCCCAGCATTTT
-	-	TRBJ2-5	TRBV4-2	CASSQVGGSGEFTQYF	TGTGCCAGCAGCCAAGTAGGAGGAAGTGGTGAATTTACCCAGTACTTC
-	-	TRBJ2-5	TRBV28	CASSPTGRGETQYF	TGTGCCAGCAGTCCGACAGGGCGGGGTGAGACCCAGTACTTC
TRBD1	-	TRBJ2-2	TRBV18	CASSPLQGDTGELFF	TGTGCCAGCTCACCACTTCAGGGGGACACCGGGGAGCTGTTTTTT
-	-	TRBJ1-1	TRBV28	CASSLSRVWNTEAFF	TGTGCCAGCAGCCTTAGCAGGGTTTGGAACACTGAAGCTTTCTTT
TRBD2	once	TRBJ2-3	TRBV28	CASSLAGGGRDTQYF	TGTGCCAGCAGTTTAGCGGGAGGCGGTCGGGATACGCAGTATTTT
-	-	TRBJ2-1	TRBV29-1	CSAHPTGYNEQFF	TGCAGCGCCCACCCTACAGGGTACAATGAGCAGTTCTTC
-	-	TRBJ2-7	TRBV28	CASSFGEFEQYF	TGTGCCAGCAGTTTTGGTGAGTTCGAGCAGTACTTC
-	-	TRBJ2-1	TRBV5-6	CASSRGGSDNEQFF	TGTGCCAGCAGCAGGGGGGGTAGCGACAATGAGCAGTTCTTC
TRBD2	-	TRBJ2-5	TRBV5-1	CASSLSGGFGETQYF	TGCGCCAGCAGCTTGAGCGGGGGGTTCGGGGAGACCCAGTACTTC
TRBD1	once	TRBJ1-3	TRBV7-2	CASSLSQGAGNTIYF	TGTGCCAGCAGCTTAAGTCAGGGGGCCGGAAACACCATATATTTT
-	-	TRBJ2-6	TRBV6-2/TRBV6-3	CASSSQFDFRGANVLTF	TGTGCCAGCAGTTCCCAATTTGACTTCCGAGGGGCCAACGTCCTGACTTTC
-	-	TRBJ2-3	TRBV7-8	CASSLAGSWGTSNF	TGTGCCAGCAGCTTAGCCGGGAGCTGGGGAACGTCGAATTTT
-	-	TRBJ2-7	TRBV11-2	CASSLGDEQYF	TGTGCCAGCAGCTTAGGAGACGAGCAGTACTTC
TRBD2	-	TRBJ2-7	TRBV6-2/TRBV6-3	CASSRTSGRVLIYEQYF	TGTGCCAGCAGTAGGACTAGCGGGAGGGTCCTCATCTACGAGCAGTACTTC
TRBD2	-	TRBJ2-1	TRBV27	CASSLSAGGLDEQFF	TGTGCCAGCAGTTTGTCTGCGGGAGGGTTGGATGAGCAGTTCTTC
TRBD2	-	TRBJ2-1	TRBV3-1/TRBV3-2	CASSRERIAGEGMDNEQFF	TGTGCCAGCAGCCGGGAGAGGATAGCGGGAGAGGGTATGGACAATGAGCAGTTCTTC
TRBD2	-	TRBJ2-2	TRBV3-1/TRBV3-2	CASSQEEKRENTGELFF	TGTGCCAGCAGCCAAGAGGAGAAGCGGGAGAACACCGGGGAGCTGTTTTTT
TRBD1	-	TRBJ2-7	TRBV2	CASSAPGTVSYEQYF	TGTGCCAGCAGTGCTCCCGGGACAGTCTCCTACGAGCAGTACTTC
-	-	TRBJ2-4	TRBV3-1/TRBV3-2	CASSPGGGGKNIQYF	TGTGCCAGCAGCCCCGGGGGAGGGGGCAAAAACATTCAGTACTTC
-	-	TRBJ2-4	TRBV28	CASSSRGLSDIQYF	TGTGCCAGCAGTAGCCGGGGGTTAAGTGACATTCAGTACTTC
TRBD2	-	TRBJ2-1	TRBV18	CASSPSYGTSGRGEQFF	TGTGCCAGCTCACCCTCCTATGGGACTAGCGGGAGGGGTGAGCAGTTCTTC
-	-	TRBJ2-2	TRBV7-3	CASSLGHPNTGELFF	TGTGCCAGCAGCTTAGGCCACCCGAACACCGGGGAGCTGTTTTTT
TRBD1	few	TRBJ2-7	TRBV6-5	CASSYSAGGSYEQYF	TGTGCCAGCAGTTACTCTGCAGGGGGTTCCTACGAGCAGTACTTC
-	-	TRBJ1-2	TRBV28	CASSFMPAGTINYGYTF	TGTGCCAGCAGTTTTATGCCCGCAGGGACTATTAACTATGGCTACACCTTC
-	-	TRBJ2-7	TRBV27	CASSLSGQGTYEQYF	TGTGCCAGCAGTTTATCTGGACAAGGTACCTACGAGCAGTACTTC
TRBD1	-	TRBJ1-4	TRBV29-1	CSVESGQGNEKLFF	TGCAGCGTTGAATCTGGACAGGGAAACGAAAAACTGTTTTTT
-	-	TRBJ1-2	TRBV9	CASSPLPGSLYGYTF	TGTGCCAGCAGCCCCCTTCCGGGATCCCTCTATGGCTACACCTTC
-	-	TRBJ1-2	TRBV20-1	CSARAGSGYTF	TGCAGTGCTAGAGCGGGGAGTGGCTACACCTTC
-	-	TRBJ2-3	TRBV6-6	CASSAEGYTQYF	TGTGCCAGCAGTGCCGAGGGTTATACGCAGTATTTT
-	-	TRBJ1-2	TRBV6-5	CASSYSGAGYYGYTF	TGTGCCAGCAGTTACTCGGGGGCCGGCTACTATGGCTACACCTTC
TRBD1	-	TRBJ2-5	TRBV7-3	CASSSYRGETQYF	TGTGCCAGCAGCTCCTACAGGGGAGAGACCCAGTACTTC
-	-	TRBJ2-3	TRBV27	CASSLVFPPDTQYF	TGTGCCAGCAGCCTAGTATTCCCCCCAGATACGCAGTATTTT
TRBD2	-	TRBJ2-3	TRBV19	CASSGWGGRSDTQYF	TGTGCCAGTAGTGGGTGGGGCGGGAGGTCAGATACGCAGTATTTT
-	few	TRBJ2-7	TRBV2	CASTRRTETYEQYF	TGTGCCAGCACCAGACGGACAGAGACCTACGAGCAGTACTTC
TRBD2	few	TRBJ2-7	TRBV30	CAWREASGTYEQYF	TGTGCCTGGAGAGAGGCTAGCGGAACCTACGAGCAGTACTTC
-	-	TRBJ2-7	TRBV24-1	CATSDPTRYEQYF	TGTGCCACCAGTGACCCGACACGTTACGAGCAGTACTTC
-	-	TRBJ2-7	TRBV20-1	CSARDNYEQYF	TGCAGTGCGAGGGACAACTACGAGCAGTACTTC
-	-	TRBJ1-2	TRBV5-4	CASSFPESYGYTF	TGTGCCAGCAGCTTCCCCGAGAGCTATGGCTACACCTTC
-	-	TRBJ2-5	TRBV9	CASSSGGGTQETQYF	TGTGCCAGCAGCTCAGGTGGGGGGACCCAAGAGACCCAGTACTTC
TRBD1	-	TRBJ1-2	TRBV28	CASTRQGFYGYTF	TGTGCCAGCACCAGACAGGGATTCTATGGCTACACCTTC
TRBD2	-	TRBJ2-1	TRBV11-3	CASSFYRGAASGSINEQFF	TGTGCCAGCAGTTTCTACAGGGGTGCGGCTAGCGGGAGCATCAATGAGCAGTTCTTC
TRBD1	-	TRBJ1-5	TRBV11-3	CASSLWDRGRGQPQHF	TGTGCCAGCAGCTTATGGGACAGGGGGCGCGGACAGCCCCAGCATTTT
-	-	TRBJ2-7	TRBV7-6	CASSLDSAYEQYF	TGTGCCAGCAGCTTAGACTCCGCCTACGAGCAGTACTTC
TRBD2	-	TRBJ2-2	TRBV10-1	CASSPGTSVIGELFF	TGCGCCAGCAGTCCCGGGACTAGCGTGATCGGGGAGCTGTTTTTT
TRBD1	-	TRBJ1-4	TRBV7-9	CASSAGQGVEKLFF	TGTGCCAGCAGCGCGGGACAGGGGGTTGAAAAACTGTTTTTT
TRBD2	-	TRBJ2-7	TRBV11-2	CASRLAGGFYEQYF	TGTGCCAGCAGACTAGCGGGGGGCTTCTACGAGCAGTACTTC